The 2 T cell receptor beta chains presented below share a single source sample, sequenced in a study of immune cell composition in non-small cell lung cancer. The normal lung sample lay at least 3 cm, and maximally far, from the tumour. Sequencing was performed with immunoSEQ multiplex PCR; in TCRdb, only in-frame clones are kept and a portion is missing. The repertoire has around 1,700 clones, 79% of them found once; the top ten carry 9.5% to 12%. Material: non-adjacent lung tissue. These receptors all stem from a human donor with non-small cell lung cancer.

This chain uses TRBV11-1 with TRBJ2-7; D is possibly TRBD1 (6 bases). CDR3 size: 15 residues. CDR1 and CDR2 (germline): SGHAT, FQDESV (reference sequence). V was pared by 6 bases and J by 6 bases, with 21 bases between. Here the CDR3 reads CASRKDRQAFVEQYF. CDR3 in DNA: TGTGCCAGCAGGAAAGATCGACAGGCGTTCGTCGAGCAGTACTTC.

This clone was recorded only once. The CDR3 loop is CASSFLDSNYGYTF. CDR3 in DNA: TGTGCCAGCAGCTTCCTAGACTCTAACTATGGCTACACCTTC. This sequence joins TRBV11-2 and TRBJ1-2, with D uncertain. CDR3 size: 14 residues. Germline V gene sequence: CDR1 SGHAT, CDR2 FQNNGV. V dropped 3 bases and J dropped 0 bases, with 8 bases sitting between them.